These 22 T cell receptor beta chains originate from one sample sequenced in a study of vaccination and CD4 T cells after COVID-19. MiXCR, run by TCRdb on the PCR reads, gives a single entry per CDR3 protein. The sample consists of 20,000 or so distinct CDR3 sequences, about 60% of them appearing once. Sequencing was performed on CD4+ T cells from blood, taken before SARS-CoV-2 vaccination. These receptors were obtained from a human donor who had recovered from COVID-19.

This clonotype appeared a few times. V usage is TRBV20-1 and J usage is TRBJ2-4; 8 nucleotides align to TRBD2. Trimming took 6 bases from V and 0 from J; bases not matched to a gene: 7. The CDR3 covers 15 residues. Germline V CDR1 and CDR2: DFQATT, SNEGSKA (reference sequence). Here the CDR3 DNA reads TGCAGTGCCGGGGGGGTAGCGGGAGCCAAAAACATTCAGTACTTC. Amino acids: CSAGGVAGAKNIQYF.

The chain uses TRBV28 and TRBJ1-5; D is perhaps TRBD1 (5 bases). CDR1 is MDHEN and CDR2 is SYDVKM in the germline V gene. V lost 6 bases, J lost 6 bases, and 15 bases lay in between. The CDR3 extends over 14 amino acids. The CDR3 loop is CASSRTGIGQPQHF. The CDR3 DNA reads TGTGCCAGCAGCCGCACAGGAATTGGTCAGCCCCAGCATTTT.

This chain connects TRBV28 to TRBJ2-7, with D possibly TRBD2 on 6 matching bases. Germline V CDR1 and CDR2: MDHEN, SYDVKM. With 10 bases removed from V and 4 bases from J, the gap between germline ends came to 14 bases. This CDR3 has 12 residues. CDR3: CATARRGYEQYF. Written as DNA, the CDR3 is TGTGCCACCGCAAGGCGGGGATACGAGCAGTACTTC.

This clonotype appeared a few times. This chain uses TRBV28 with TRBJ1-5; maybe TRBD1 (6 bases). This CDR3 spans 15 amino acids. Deletions cut 8 bases from V and 5 bases from J, with 19 bases between. Germline assignment: CDR1 MDHEN and CDR2 SYDVKM. The CDR3 bases are TGTGCCAGCGGCTGGGGGGGGCGGAGGGATCAGCCCCAGCATTTT. It yields the protein CASGWGGRRDQPQHF.

This clonotype was observed a few times. This chain uses TRBV6-5 with TRBJ2-7; D is perhaps TRBD2 (6 bases). The CDR3 is made up of 17 amino acids. The germline V gene has CDR1 MNHEY and CDR2 SVGAGI. Trimming cost V 2 bases and J 4 bases, with 21 bases left between them. In DNA form, the CDR3 reads TGTGCCAGCAGTTACCGCGGGGCGGCGGCCATCCCTTACGAGCAGTACTTC. Translated, it gives CASSYRGAAAIPYEQYF.

The genes are TRBV15 and TRBJ2-1; a possible D gene is TRBD1 (5 bases). Germline lookup yields CDR1 LNHNV and CDR2 YYDKDF (reference sequence). The CDR3 spans 13 residues. V lost 3 bases to trimming and J lost 7 bases, with 10 bases between them. DNA for the CDR3: TGTGCCACCAGCAGTCGGACACCGAATGAGCAGTTCTTC. Encoded protein: CATSSRTPNEQFF.

The chain combines TRBV20-1 with TRBJ1-1, with D possibly being TRBD1 (5 bases). The V gene's germline CDR1 is DFQATT and CDR2 SNEGSKA (reference sequence). Trimming removed 6 bases at V and 6 bases at J, with 14 bases between. The CDR3 extends over 12 amino acids. CDR3 sequence: CSAPGQGAEAFF. CDR3 nucleotides: TGCAGTGCCCCGGGGCAGGGTGCTGAAGCTTTCTTT.

This rearrangement joins TRBV12-3 or TRBV12-4 to TRBJ2-3, with D perhaps TRBD1 or TRBD2 (5 bases each). With 8 bases removed from V and 5 bases from J, the gap between germline ends came to 11 bases. The CDR3 sequence is 12 residues long. CDR3 residues: CASCTRGDTQYF. The DNA for the CDR3 is TGTGCCAGCTGTACGAGGGGAGATACGCAGTATTTT.

The CDR3 here is CASRRTSELEQFF. CDR3 sequence (DNA): TGTGCCAGCAGAAGGACTAGCGAATTAGAGCAGTTCTTC. J is TRBJ2-1 and V is TRBV7-2; 9 bases match TRBD2. V dropped 6 bases and J dropped 10; count of bases not matched to a gene: 7. This CDR3 contains 13 residues. Germline V CDR1 and CDR2: SGHTA, FQGNSA.

The chain has TRBV20-1 and TRBJ2-2; 8 bases line up with TRBD2. The junction had 6 bases not matched to a gene; V was cut back by 1 base and J by 5 bases. The germline V gene encodes CDR1 DFQATT and CDR2 SNEGSKA (reference sequence). The CDR3 contains 15 residues. The CDR3 DNA follows: TGCAGTGCTAGAGCAACGGGAGGGCGAACCGGGGAGCTGTTTTTT. This codes for CSARATGGRTGELFF.

This clonotype was counted a few times. The chain combines TRBV6-1 with TRBJ1-5, with D hard to call. V was cut by 3 bases and J by 3 bases, with 15 bases left in between. Per germline, CDR1 MNHNS and CDR2 SASEGT. The CDR3 is 16 amino acids. Written as DNA, the CDR3 is TGTGCCAGCAGTGACGATCCGTATCGGATCAATCAGCCCCAGCATTTT. Its protein is CASSDDPYRINQPQHF.

The rearrangement links TRBV7-2 to TRBJ2-1; 13 bases align to TRBD2. J was trimmed by 7 bases and V by 6 bases; bases with no gene match: 6. CDR3 size: 15 residues. Germline CDR1 and CDR2: SGHTA and FQGNSA. The CDR3 sequence is CASRFRLAGGNEQFF. CDR3 in DNA: TGTGCCAGCAGATTTAGACTAGCGGGAGGTAATGAGCAGTTCTTC.

The rearrangement uses TRBV6-5 and TRBJ1-1; D gene uncertain. The CDR3 totals 13 residues. V was cut by 0 bases and J by 3 bases, with 5 bases left in between. Per germline, CDR1 MNHEY and CDR2 SVGAGI. The CDR3 region has the DNA TGTGCCAGCAGTTACTCCCTGGACACTGAAGCTTTCTTT. Translating gives CASSYSLDTEAFF.

V is TRBV7-2 and J is TRBJ2-3, with 11 bases lining up with TRBD2. Germline V gene data show CDR1 as SGHTA and CDR2 as FQGNSA. V lost 3 bases to trimming and J lost 4 bases; unmatched junction nucleotides: 3. The CDR3 runs to 15 residues. CDR3 loop: CASSFSGRVPDTQYF. In DNA, the CDR3 is TGTGCCAGCAGCTTTAGCGGGAGGGTCCCAGATACGCAGTATTTT.

The sample holds a few counts of this clonotype. This rearrangement joins TRBV2 to TRBJ1-5; D remains unclear. CDR1 is SNHLY, CDR2 FYNNEI, per germline. V lost 5 bases and J lost 4, with 9 bases in between. The CDR3 contains 13 residues. The CDR3 protein is CASSWQTNQPQHF. CDR3 nucleotides: TGTGCCAGCAGTTGGCAGACGAATCAGCCCCAGCATTTT.

This rearrangement joins TRBV11-3 to TRBJ2-1; 11 positions match TRBD2. Germline CDR1 and CDR2: SGHNT and YENEEA. CDR3 length: 14 residues. Trimming at V came to 5 bases and at J to 11 bases, leaving 8 bases not matched to a gene. CDR3 residues: CASSTSGRDPKQFF. The DNA for the CDR3 is TGTGCCAGCAGCACTAGCGGGAGAGATCCCAAGCAGTTCTTC.

This chain connects TRBV20-1 to TRBJ1-5; 9 bases align to TRBD1. The CDR3 is 14 amino acids. The V segment lost 5 bases and the J segment 3 bases; nucleotides outside the gene matches: 5. Germline lookup yields CDR1 DFQATT and CDR2 SNEGSKA (reference sequence). CDR3 nucleotides: TGCAGTGCTTTAACAGGGGGCAACAATCAGCCCCAGCATTTT. Amino acids: CSALTGGNNQPQHF.

This clonotype was seen only once. The V call is TRBV19, the J call TRBJ2-5, with TRBD2 identical over 11 bases. Looked up from germline, CDR1 is LNHDA and CDR2 is SQIVND (reference sequence). The CDR3 contains 14 residues. V was clipped by 8 bases and J by 4 bases; unmatched bases: 6. The CDR3 spells CASRRGLAGETQYF. As DNA, the CDR3 is TGTGCCAGTCGGCGCGGACTAGCGGGAGAGACCCAGTACTTC.

This clonotype has only a few counts. This rearrangement joins TRBV10-3 to TRBJ1-5; D is ambiguous. The V gene's germline CDR1 is ENHRY and CDR2 SYGVKD. CDR3 size: 13 residues. Trimming shortened V by 2 bases and J by 5 bases, and 7 bases separated the two germline ends. CDR3 protein: CAISETADQPQHF. CDR3 in DNA: TGTGCCATCAGTGAGACAGCCGATCAGCCCCAGCATTTT.

This clonotype occurred a few times. V usage is TRBV27 and J usage is TRBJ2-1, with a tentative D call TRBD2 (5 bases). CDR3 length: 17 residues. The ends were cut back, 0 bases at V and 7 bases at J, with 19 bases in the middle. Germline loops: CDR1 MNHEY, CDR2 SMNVEV (reference sequence). The CDR3 is CASSLSYGRPGGNEQFF. Written as DNA, the CDR3 is TGTGCCAGCAGTTTATCATATGGACGCCCCGGAGGTAATGAGCAGTTCTTC.

The gene calls are TRBV20-1 and TRBJ1-5; D gene uncertain. The CDR3 spans 12 residues. The V gene lost 5 bases and the J gene lost 1 base, with 6 bases spanning the gap. Germline assignment: CDR1 DFQATT and CDR2 SNEGSKA (reference sequence). This CDR3 is CSAFGSNQPQHF. The CDR3 DNA sequence: TGCAGTGCTTTCGGAAGCAATCAGCCCCAGCATTTT.

The chain recombines TRBV30 with TRBJ1-2; maybe TRBD1 (5 bases). The germline V gene has CDR1 GTSNPN and CDR2 SVGIG (reference sequence). This CDR3 is built from 14 residues. The ends were cut back, 5 bases at V and 1 base at J, with 14 bases in the middle. CDR3 sequence (DNA): TGTGCCTGGGACGGAACAGGTTTTAACTATGGCTACACCTTC. Amino acids: CAWDGTGFNYGYTF.